The 5 T cell receptor beta chains in this list originate from one sample, sequenced in a study of T cell repertoires in cytomegalovirus infection. MiXCR was run by TCRdb on the reads, yielding one entry per CDR3 protein. The sample lists more than 250,000 distinct CDR3 sequences; approximately 14% were seen once. The sequenced material came from PBMCs. The receptors here all came from a human donor in good health (CMV status not recorded). Some clones in this sample may be carry-over from other donors' samples.

This clonotype was counted only a few times. The CDR3 bases are TGTGCCATCAGTGAAAGGCCTCTCTATGGCTACACCTTC. This gives the protein CAISERPLYGYTF. The rearrangement joins TRBV10-3 to TRBJ1-2; D not certain. Germline V lookup: CDR1 ENHRY, CDR2 SYGVKD. The CDR3 has 13 residues. Trimming stripped 3 bases from V and 4 bases from J, with 9 bases between.

This clonotype has a count of ten or more. The rearrangement uses TRBV25-1 and TRBJ2-1; 10 positions match TRBD2. Germline CDR1 is MGHDK and CDR2 is SYGVNS. The J segment lost 7 bases and the V segment lost 1 base, leaving 10 bases of the junction unmatched. CDR3 length: 17 residues. Here the CDR3 reads CASSEWASGGIRNEQFF. CDR3 nucleotides: TGTGCCAGCAGTGAATGGGCTAGCGGGGGAATTCGGAATGAGCAGTTCTTC.

This chain connects TRBV29-1 to TRBJ2-2; 9 bases line up with TRBD2. Germline CDR1 reads SQVTM; CDR2 reads ANQGSEA. V lost 4 bases to trimming and J lost 7 bases; unmatched junction nucleotides: 7. CDR3 size: 14 residues. The CDR3 region has the DNA TGCAGCGTTGCCTCTAGCGGGACGGTCGGGGAGCTGTTTTTT. Protein sequence: CSVASSGTVGELFF.

This clonotype came up many times. The rearrangement links TRBV7-8 to TRBJ2-1; no reliable D call. Germline-derived CDR1 and CDR2 are SGHVS and FQNEAQ. The CDR3 runs to 11 residues. V was trimmed by 5 bases and J by 15 bases, leaving 14 bases between them. CDR3 sequence reads: CASSPDRLWFF. DNA for the CDR3: TGTGCCAGCAGCCCGGACCGGCTATGGTTCTTC.

In this sample, this clonotype turned up once. The CDR3 does not end in the conserved phenylalanine or tryptophan, so this is likely a read error. The chain carries TRBV7-9 and TRBJ2-1; 11 nucleotides align to TRBD1. Germline V gives CDR1 SEHNR, CDR2 FQNEAQ (reference sequence). After removal of 4 bases from V and 6 bases from J, the junction contained 2 bases not matched to a gene. CDR3 length: 14 amino acids. CDR3 sequence: CASSSGTGGNEQFL. CDR3 sequence (DNA): TGTGCCAGCAGCTCCGGGACAGGGGGCAATGAGCAGTTCTTA.